Following are 28 T cell receptor beta chains from one sample sequenced in a study of vaccination effects on CD4 cells after COVID-19. Data came from immunoSEQ multiplex PCR; TCRdb stores just in-frame clones and leaves some out. This table holds approximately 74,000 clones, 73% found once. The antigens of these receptors remain unknown. When less than 11 days of culture had elapsed, CD4+ T cells were isolated. Participants got two doses of BNT162b2 or mRNA-1273 vaccine. This sample comprised CD4+ T cells from PBMCs cultured without peptide, obtained after COVID-19 vaccination. Receptor source: a human donor who received a COVID-19 vaccine.

This rearrangement joins TRBV5-1 to TRBJ2-5; D gene uncertain. V lost 4 bases to trimming and J lost 5 bases, with 12 bases between them. CDR3 size: 13 residues. CDR1 SGHRS and CDR2 YFSETQ come from the germline V gene. CDR3 in DNA: TGCGCCAGCAGCCGTACCTTACTCGAGACCCAGTACTTC. Its protein product is CASSRTLLETQYF.

CDR3: CAWSWLRSNRGTDTQYF. The CDR3 coding sequence is TGTGCCTGGAGTTGGCTAAGGTCGAATAGGGGCACAGATACGCAGTATTTT. The chain carries TRBV30 and TRBJ2-3; unclear D gene. This CDR3 is built from 17 residues. Trimming left V 2 bases short and J 1 base short, with 19 bases between. The V gene's germline CDR1 is GTSNPN and CDR2 SVGIG (reference sequence).

This chain connects TRBV7-2 to TRBJ2-7; 8 bases map to TRBD1. This CDR3 contains 14 residues. The germline V gene has CDR1 SGHTA and CDR2 FQGNSA. V lost 5 bases to trimming and J lost 4 bases; unmatched junction nucleotides: 7. Written as DNA, the CDR3 is TGTGCCAGCAGCCCAGGACAGGGTCGGTACGAGCAGTACGTC. It codes for CASSPGQGRYEQYV.

This clone was detected a few times. The gene calls are TRBV4-1 and TRBJ2-6; 7 nucleotides line up with TRBD1. CDR1 and CDR2 from the germline V gene are MGHRA and YSYEKL. V lost 4 bases and J lost 2; bases outside the gene matches: 2. The CDR3 runs to 15 residues. CDR3 sequence: CASSPTGTGANVLTF. The CDR3 DNA follows: TGCGCCAGCAGCCCGACAGGGACTGGGGCCAACGTCCTGACTTTC.

The V gene is TRBV7-2, the J gene TRBJ1-5; 8 bases fit TRBD1. With 1 base clipped from V and 3 bases from J, the junction kept 2 bases outside the gene matches. Germline V lookup: CDR1 SGHTA, CDR2 FQGNSA. The CDR3 loop spans 15 amino acids. The CDR3 nucleotides are TGTGCCAGCAGCTTAGGGGGACAGGCCAATCAGCCCCAGCATTTT. This gives the protein CASSLGGQANQPQHF.

This clone was observed a single time. The V call is TRBV21-1, the J call TRBJ2-5; whether TRBD1, the table's D call, matches the DNA was not checked. TRBV21-1 is labeled a pseudogene. There are 16 residues in the CDR3. The CDR3 nucleotides read TGTGCCAGCAGCAAAGGGAAGGGACACCACCAAGAGACCCAGTACTTC. It translates to CASSKGKGHHQETQYF.

This sequence joins TRBV11-2 and TRBJ1-2; no clear D gene. There are 13 residues in the CDR3. V was pared by 1 base and J by 4 bases, with 7 bases between. Germline-derived CDR1 and CDR2 are SGHAT and FQNNGV. The CDR3 region has the DNA TGTGCCAGCAGCTTAGGACCCGGCTATGGCTACACCTTC. Its translation is CASSLGPGYGYTF.

This rearrangement joins TRBV3-1 (or the pseudogene TRBV3-2) to TRBJ1-2; 7 nucleotides match TRBD1. V lost 0 bases to trimming and J lost 8 bases; unmatched junction nucleotides: 12. Germline CDR1 LGHDT, CDR2 YNNKEL (reference sequence). CDR3 size: 16 residues. In DNA form, the CDR3 reads TGTGCCAGCAGCCAAGATCGTACGAGACAGGGTATCGGCTACACCTTC. This codes for CASSQDRTRQGIGYTF.

This rearrangement joins TRBV3-1 (or the pseudogene TRBV3-2) to TRBJ1-5, with a weak D call TRBD1 (5 bases). Trimming pared 3 bases from V and 4 bases from J, leaving 16 bases between. CDR3 size: 16 residues. Germline V gene sequence: CDR1 LGHDT, CDR2 YNNKEL (reference sequence). CDR3 bases: TGTGCCAGCAGCCAGACCGGGACCCCAGGGAATCAGCCCCAGCATTTT. It specifies CASSQTGTPGNQPQHF.

This clone was observed once. The chain couples TRBV7-2 to TRBJ2-5; possibly TRBD1 or TRBD2 for D (5 bases each). CDR3 size: 12 residues. From germline, CDR1 is SGHTA and CDR2 FQGNSA. V lost 3 bases to trimming and J lost 11 bases, with 13 bases between them. For the CDR3, the DNA is TGTGCCAGCAGCTTGGGACCCATCGTTCAGTACTTC. This translates into CASSLGPIVQYF.

The V gene is TRBV4-1, the J gene TRBJ2-2, with 14 nucleotides matching TRBD2. In germline, CDR1 is MGHRA, CDR2 YSYEKL. CDR3 length equals 17 residues. The V gene end was trimmed by 2 bases and the J gene end by 4 bases; junction bases not matched to a gene: 3. DNA for the CDR3: TGCGCCAGCAGCCAATCGGGACTAGCGGGGGTCACCGGGGAGCTGTTTTTT. It translates to CASSQSGLAGVTGELFF.

The V call is TRBV28, the J call TRBJ2-3; TRBD2 agrees at 9 bases. The V segment lost 7 bases and the J segment 0 bases; nucleotides outside the gene matches: 17. Germline values: CDR1 MDHEN, CDR2 SYDVKM. The CDR3 sequence is 19 residues long. The chain's CDR3 is CASKWTSVNYASSTDTQYF. CDR3 DNA sequence: TGTGCCAGCAAATGGACTAGCGTCAACTATGCCTCTAGCACAGATACGCAGTATTTT.

V and J are TRBV5-5 and TRBJ1-2, with D perhaps matching TRBD1 (6 bases). V shed 0 bases and J shed 4 bases, with 10 bases lying between them. The CDR3 has 14 amino acids. Germline CDR1 and CDR2: SGHKS and YYEKEE (reference sequence). CDR3 amino acids: CASSLATGIYGYTF. The CDR3 region has the DNA TGTGCCAGCAGCTTGGCCACAGGGATCTATGGCTACACCTTC.

The rearrangement links TRBV7-8 to TRBJ2-3; D may be TRBD1 or TRBD2 (5 bases each). This CDR3 has 15 residues. The V gene's germline CDR1 is SGHVS and CDR2 FQNEAQ. The germline V and J ends were trimmed by 3 bases and 1 base, with 11 bases remaining between them. CDR3 residues: CASSFLGPGTDTQYF. The CDR3 DNA reads TGTGCCAGCAGCTTCTTGGGACCCGGCACAGATACGCAGTATTTT. Filled out from reference TRBV7-8 and TRBJ2-3, the complete variable domain reads GAGVSQSPRYKVAKRGQDVALRCDPISGHVSLFWYQQALGQGPEFLTYFQNEAQLDKSGLPSDRFFAERPEGSVSTLKIQRTQQEDSAVYLCASSFLGPGTDTQYFGPGTRLTVL.

This sequence joins TRBV5-8 and TRBJ1-6; TRBD1 matches 8 bases. J gave up 4 bases and V 4 bases, and 7 bases lay outside the gene matches. CDR1 and CDR2 (germline): SGHTS, YDEGEE. This CDR3 has 16 amino acids. The CDR3 reads CASSPYGQGYNSPLHF. The DNA for the CDR3 is TGTGCCAGCAGCCCGTACGGACAGGGATATAATTCACCCCTCCACTTT.

The chain combines TRBV2 with TRBJ1-6, with D possibly matching TRBD1 (6 bases). Germline CDR1 reads SNHLY; CDR2 reads FYNNEI. The CDR3 covers 15 residues. V was cut by 5 bases and J by 10 bases, with 18 bases left in between. The CDR3 is CASSPAGAGVSPLHF. Written as DNA, the CDR3 is TGTGCCAGCAGTCCGGCTGGGGCAGGGGTGTCACCCCTCCACTTT.

The chain is built from TRBV6-2 or TRBV6-3 and TRBJ1-2; possibly TRBD1 for D (6 bases). V lost 0 bases, J lost 2 bases, and 7 bases lay in between. The germline V gene encodes CDR1 MNHEY and CDR2 SVGEGT. The length of the CDR3 is 14 residues. The CDR3 coding sequence is TGTGCCAGCAGTTACTCTCAGGGGAACTATGGCTACACCTTC. Its protein is CASSYSQGNYGYTF.

The chain recombines TRBV4-1 with TRBJ1-4, with 12 bases identical to TRBD1. V dropped 5 bases and J dropped 3; count of bases not matched to a gene: 1. The germline V gene has CDR1 MGHRA and CDR2 YSYEKL. This CDR3 is 15 amino acids long. The CDR3 reads CASSGTGGPNEKLFF. Written as DNA, the CDR3 is TGCGCCAGCAGCGGGACAGGGGGCCCTAATGAAAAACTGTTTTTT.

As for this clone: At the DNA level, this CDR3 is encoded by other sequences in the same sample as well. The chain combines TRBV18 with TRBJ1-1; no reliable D call. Germline values: CDR1 KGHSH, CDR2 LQKENI. CDR3 length equals 13 residues. Trimming took off 6 bases at V and 0 bases at J, with 8 bases between the two ends. CDR3 protein: CASSPDLNTEAFF. In DNA, the CDR3 is TGTGCCAGCTCCCCCGACTTGAACACTGAAGCTTTCTTT.

J is TRBJ2-7 and V is TRBV7-8; D possibly corresponds to TRBD1 (6 bases). The germline gives CDR1 SGHVS, CDR2 FQNEAQ. V dropped 5 bases and J dropped 0 bases, with 17 bases sitting between them. This CDR3 contains 16 residues. CDR3 nucleotides: TGTGCCAGCAGCCTAAAGGACAGCCCAAACTCCTACGAGCAGTACGTC. Translated: CASSLKDSPNSYEQYV.

The chain recombines TRBV9 with TRBJ2-3; 8 bases align to TRBD2. Germline CDR1 SGDLS, CDR2 YYNGEE. This CDR3 has 15 residues. V lost 4 bases, J lost 4 bases, and 8 bases stayed unmatched. CDR3 in amino acids: CASSPLRGGPDTQYF. As DNA, the CDR3 is TGTGCCAGCAGCCCCCTTCGGGGGGGCCCAGATACGCAGTATTTT.

The chain uses TRBV4-2 and TRBJ1-4, with D possibly TRBD1 on 5 matching bases. The length of the CDR3 is 16 residues. V lost 1 base to trimming and J lost 4 bases, with 13 bases between them. Germline V gene lookup returns CDR1 LGHNA and CDR2 YNFKEQ. CDR3 sequence reads: CASSQGPGGNNEKLFF. The CDR3 DNA reads TGTGCCAGCAGCCAAGGGCCCGGGGGAAATAATGAAAAACTGTTTTTT.

The chain links TRBV3-1 (or the pseudogene TRBV3-2) to TRBJ1-1; no clear D gene. CDR3 length: 12 amino acids. V gave up 3 bases and J gave up 6 bases, with 8 bases separating them. Germline CDR1 and CDR2: LGHDT and YNNKEL (reference sequence). The DNA of the CDR3 is TGTGCCAGCAGCCAGTCTCGATCTGAAGCTTTCTTT. Protein product: CASSQSRSEAFF.

V is TRBV7-9 and J is TRBJ1-6; TRBD1 is a possible D gene (5 bases). CDR3 length: 14 residues. The germline CDR1 and CDR2 sequences are SEHNR and FQNEAQ (reference sequence). Trimming removed 5 bases from V and 10 bases from J, with 15 bases in between. CDR3 sequence: CASSQWDSESPLHF. The CDR3 bases are TGTGCCAGCAGCCAGTGGGACTCTGAGTCACCCCTCCACTTT.

This chain uses TRBV7-9 with TRBJ2-3; a possible D gene is TRBD2 (6 bases). The CDR3 totals 15 residues. The germline V gene has CDR1 SEHNR and CDR2 FQNEAQ (reference sequence). Trimming left V 4 bases short and J 4 bases short, with 15 bases between. In DNA form, the CDR3 reads TGTGCCAGCAGCTCCGGACTATTCGTATCAGATACGCAGTATTTT. Translation gives CASSSGLFVSDTQYF.

The rearrangement links TRBV9 to TRBJ1-4; no clear D. V was trimmed by 0 bases and J by 0 bases, leaving 9 bases between them. The germline gives CDR1 SGDLS, CDR2 YYNGEE. The CDR3 runs 16 residues. The DNA of the CDR3 is TGTGCCAGCAGCGTAGGAACGGCTGCAACTAATGAAAAACTGTTTTTT. This codes for CASSVGTAATNEKLFF.

The rearrangement uses TRBV19 and TRBJ1-5, with D possibly being TRBD1 (5 bases). This CDR3 has 15 residues. Deletions cut 9 bases from V and 0 bases from J, with 15 bases between. The germline CDR1 and CDR2 sequences are LNHDA and SQIVND (reference sequence). The CDR3 region is CASLVGGDSNQPQHF. The CDR3 nucleotides are TGTGCCAGCCTCGTCGGGGGGGATAGCAATCAGCCCCAGCATTTT. The full variable domain, rest sourced from reference TRBV19 and TRBJ1-5, is DGGITQSPKYLFRKEGQNVTLSCEQNLNHDAMYWYRQDPGQGLRLIYYSQIVNDFQKGDIAEGYSVSREKKESFPLTVTSAQKNPTAFYLCASLVGGDSNQPQHFGDGTRLSIL.

The chain uses TRBV5-8 and TRBJ2-2, with D tentatively TRBD1 (6 bases). Deletions cut 5 bases from V and 3 bases from J, with 11 bases between. CDR3 length: 14 residues. Germline loops: CDR1 SGHTS, CDR2 YDEGEE. CDR3 loop: CASSLQGYTGELFF. CDR3 nucleotides: TGTGCCAGCAGTTTACAGGGCTACACCGGGGAGCTGTTTTTT.